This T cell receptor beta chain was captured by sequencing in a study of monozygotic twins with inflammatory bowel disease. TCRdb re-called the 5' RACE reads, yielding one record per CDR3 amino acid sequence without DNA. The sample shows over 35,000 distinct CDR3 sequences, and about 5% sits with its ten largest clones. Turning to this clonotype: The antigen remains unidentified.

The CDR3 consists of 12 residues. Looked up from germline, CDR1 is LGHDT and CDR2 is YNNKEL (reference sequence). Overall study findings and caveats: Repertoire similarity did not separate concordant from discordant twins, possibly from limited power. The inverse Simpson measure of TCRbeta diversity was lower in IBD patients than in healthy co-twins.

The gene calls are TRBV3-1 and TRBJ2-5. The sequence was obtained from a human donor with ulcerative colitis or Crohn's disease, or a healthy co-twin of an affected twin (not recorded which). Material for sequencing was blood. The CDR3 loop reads CASSLNRETQYF.